Described below is a single TCR beta chain sequence and its context. This specimen belongs to a study of blood T cell repertoires in COVID-19. Original analysis: Amplified reference gene primers provided the basis for estimating nucleated cell counts. Clones were read by immunoSEQ multiplex PCR, and TCRdb kept only the in-frame ones, dropping some. The V and J calls and clone size come from that table; D and trimming were worked out from the DNA. The data show about 140,000 clones, 65% to 85% seen once. V dropped 2 bases and J dropped 0 bases, with 11 bases sitting between them. The germline gives CDR1 MNHNS, CDR2 SASEGT. CDR3 size: 16 residues.

The receptor was derived from a woman aged 60-70 years with acute or convalescent COVID-19. The sample taken for sequencing was peripheral blood. The chain couples TRBV6-1 to TRBJ1-5, with a tentative D call TRBD1 (6 bases). CDR3 nucleotide sequence: TGTGCCAGCAGTGAAAGGGGGGGGCGTAGCAATCAGCCCCAGCATTTT. Its translation: CASSERGGRSNQPQHF.